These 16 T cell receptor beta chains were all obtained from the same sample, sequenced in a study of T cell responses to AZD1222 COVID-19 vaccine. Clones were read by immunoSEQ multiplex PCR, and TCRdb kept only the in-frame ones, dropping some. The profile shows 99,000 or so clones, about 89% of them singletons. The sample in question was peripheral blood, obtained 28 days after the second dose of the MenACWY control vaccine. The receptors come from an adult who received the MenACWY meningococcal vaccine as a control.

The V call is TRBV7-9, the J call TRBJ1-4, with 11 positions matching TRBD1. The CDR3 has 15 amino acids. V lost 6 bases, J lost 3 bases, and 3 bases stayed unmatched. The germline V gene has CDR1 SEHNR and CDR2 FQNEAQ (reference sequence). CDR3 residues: CASSLDRGPNEKLFF. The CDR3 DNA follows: TGTGCCAGCAGTCTGGACAGGGGGCCTAATGAAAAACTGTTTTTT.

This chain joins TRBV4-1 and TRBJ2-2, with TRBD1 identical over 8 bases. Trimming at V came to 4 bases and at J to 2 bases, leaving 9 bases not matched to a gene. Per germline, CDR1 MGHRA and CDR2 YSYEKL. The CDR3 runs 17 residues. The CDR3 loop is CASSLFGQGVNTGELFF. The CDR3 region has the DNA TGCGCCAGCAGCCTCTTTGGACAGGGTGTAAACACCGGGGAGCTGTTTTTT.

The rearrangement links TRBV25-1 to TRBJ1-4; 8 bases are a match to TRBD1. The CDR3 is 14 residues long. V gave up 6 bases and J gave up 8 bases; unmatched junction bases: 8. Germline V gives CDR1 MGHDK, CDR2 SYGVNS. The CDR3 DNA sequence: TGTGCCAGCAGACCCGGGACAGGCCGGGAAAAACTGTTTTTT. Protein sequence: CASRPGTGREKLFF.

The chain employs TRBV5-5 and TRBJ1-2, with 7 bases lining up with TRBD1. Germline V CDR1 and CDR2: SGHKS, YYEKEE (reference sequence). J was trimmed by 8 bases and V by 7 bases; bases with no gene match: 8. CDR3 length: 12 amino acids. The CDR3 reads CASGGQTSGYTF. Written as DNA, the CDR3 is TGTGCCAGCGGGGGACAGACTAGCGGCTACACCTTC.

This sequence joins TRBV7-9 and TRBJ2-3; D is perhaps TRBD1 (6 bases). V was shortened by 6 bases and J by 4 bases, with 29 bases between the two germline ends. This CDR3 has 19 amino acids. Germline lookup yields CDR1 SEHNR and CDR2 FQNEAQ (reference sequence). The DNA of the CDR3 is TGTGCCAGCAGTCTTCTCTTGACGCTTCAGGGGAAAGAAGCAGATACGCAGTATTTT. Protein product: CASSLLLTLQGKEADTQYF.

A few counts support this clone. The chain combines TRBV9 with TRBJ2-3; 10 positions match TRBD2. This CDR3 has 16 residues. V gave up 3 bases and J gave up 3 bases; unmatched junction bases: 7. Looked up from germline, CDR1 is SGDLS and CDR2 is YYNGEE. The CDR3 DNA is TGTGCCAGCAGCGCCCCTTCTAGCGGGGGAACAGATACGCAGTATTTT. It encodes CASSAPSSGGTDTQYF.

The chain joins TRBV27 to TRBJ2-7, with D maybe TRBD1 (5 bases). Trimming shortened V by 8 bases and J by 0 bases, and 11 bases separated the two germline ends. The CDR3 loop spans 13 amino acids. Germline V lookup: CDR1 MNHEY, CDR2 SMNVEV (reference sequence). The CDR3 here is CASLARDSYEQYF. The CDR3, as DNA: TGTGCCAGCCTTGCCAGGGACTCCTACGAGCAGTACTTC.

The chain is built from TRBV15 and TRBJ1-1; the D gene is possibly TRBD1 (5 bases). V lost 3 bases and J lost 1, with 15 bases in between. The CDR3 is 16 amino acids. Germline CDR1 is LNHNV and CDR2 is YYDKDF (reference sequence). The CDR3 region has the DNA TGTGCCACCAGCAGGTTATACGGGGGAAAGAACACTGAAGCTTTCTTT. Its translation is CATSRLYGGKNTEAFF.

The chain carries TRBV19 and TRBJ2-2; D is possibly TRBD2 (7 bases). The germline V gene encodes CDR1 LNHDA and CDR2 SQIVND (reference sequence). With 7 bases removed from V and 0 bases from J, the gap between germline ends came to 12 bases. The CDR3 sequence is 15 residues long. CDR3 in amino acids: CASKGGGANTGELFF. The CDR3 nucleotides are TGTGCCAGTAAAGGGGGAGGGGCGAACACCGGGGAGCTGTTTTTT.

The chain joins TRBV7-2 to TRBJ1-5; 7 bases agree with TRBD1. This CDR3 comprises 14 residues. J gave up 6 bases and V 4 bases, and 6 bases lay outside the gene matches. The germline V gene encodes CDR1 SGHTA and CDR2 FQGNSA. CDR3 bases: TGTGCCAGCAGCTCACAGGGGTACGGTCAGCCCCAGCATTTT. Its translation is CASSSQGYGQPQHF.

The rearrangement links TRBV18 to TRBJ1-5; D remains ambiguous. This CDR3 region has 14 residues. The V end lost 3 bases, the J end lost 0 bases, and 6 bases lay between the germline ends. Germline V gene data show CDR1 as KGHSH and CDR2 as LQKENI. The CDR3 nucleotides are TGTGCCAGCTCACCCACAGATAGCAATCAGCCCCAGCATTTT. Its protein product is CASSPTDSNQPQHF.

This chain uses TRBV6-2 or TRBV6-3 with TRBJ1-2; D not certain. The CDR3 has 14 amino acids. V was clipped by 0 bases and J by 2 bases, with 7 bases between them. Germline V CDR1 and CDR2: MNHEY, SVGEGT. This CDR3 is CASSYSAVNYGYTF. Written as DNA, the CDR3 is TGTGCCAGCAGTTACTCGGCAGTAAACTATGGCTACACCTTC.

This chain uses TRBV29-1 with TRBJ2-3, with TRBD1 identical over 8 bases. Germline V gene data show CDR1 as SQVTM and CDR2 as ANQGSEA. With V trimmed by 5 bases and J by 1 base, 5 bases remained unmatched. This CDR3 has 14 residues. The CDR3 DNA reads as TGCAGCGTTCGAGCGGACAGGGGCACAGATACGCAGTATTTT. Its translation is CSVRADRGTDTQYF.

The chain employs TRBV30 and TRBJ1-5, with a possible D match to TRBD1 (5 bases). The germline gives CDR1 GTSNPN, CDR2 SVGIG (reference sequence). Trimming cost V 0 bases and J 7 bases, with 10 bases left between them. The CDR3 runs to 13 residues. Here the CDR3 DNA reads TGTGCCTGGAGTGTACAGGACAAGCAGCCCCAGCATTTT. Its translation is CAWSVQDKQPQHF. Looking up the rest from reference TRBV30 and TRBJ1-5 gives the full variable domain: SQTIHQWPATLVQPVGSPLSLECTVEGTSNPNLYWYRQAAGRGLQLLFYSVGIGQISSEVPQNLSASRPQDRQFILSSKKLLLSDSGFYLCAWSVQDKQPQHFGDGTRLSIL.

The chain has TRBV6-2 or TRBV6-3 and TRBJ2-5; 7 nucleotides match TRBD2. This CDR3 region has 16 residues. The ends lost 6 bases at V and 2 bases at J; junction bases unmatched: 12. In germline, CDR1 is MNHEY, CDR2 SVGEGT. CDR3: CASSRPVTSLQETQYF. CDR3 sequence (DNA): TGTGCCAGCAGCCGCCCAGTGACTAGCCTTCAAGAGACCCAGTACTTC.

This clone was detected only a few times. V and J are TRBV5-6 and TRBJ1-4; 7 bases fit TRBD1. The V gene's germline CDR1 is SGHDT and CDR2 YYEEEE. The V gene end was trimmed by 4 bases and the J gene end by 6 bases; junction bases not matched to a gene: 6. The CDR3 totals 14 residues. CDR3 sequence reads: CASSQPGQHEKLFF. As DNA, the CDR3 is TGTGCCAGCAGCCAGCCGGGACAGCATGAAAAACTGTTTTTT.